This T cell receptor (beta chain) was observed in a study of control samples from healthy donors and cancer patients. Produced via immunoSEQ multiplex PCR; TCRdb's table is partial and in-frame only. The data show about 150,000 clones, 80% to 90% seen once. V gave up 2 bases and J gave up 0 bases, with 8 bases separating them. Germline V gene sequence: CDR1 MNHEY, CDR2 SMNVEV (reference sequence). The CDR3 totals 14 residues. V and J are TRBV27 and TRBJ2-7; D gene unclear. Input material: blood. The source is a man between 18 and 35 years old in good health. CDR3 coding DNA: TGTGCCAGCAGTTTACAGCTTTCCTCCTACGAGCAGTACTTC. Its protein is CASSLQLSSYEQYF.